The next 8 T cell receptor beta chains were all read from a single sample in a study of T-cell reconstitution after alpha-beta-depleted transplantation in children. Using unique molecular identifiers, the investigators prepared the TCRbeta library. MiXCR was run by TCRdb on the PCR reads, yielding one entry per CDR3 protein. The repertoire holds about 540,000 distinct CDR3 sequences, with around 18% as singletons. Source: PBMCs from the stem cell graft donor, taken from the stem cell graft. All receptors come from a human donor who donated a stem cell graft to a child with acute lymphoblastic leukemia.

This clonotype was recorded at least ten times. This chain joins TRBV6-6 and TRBJ2-5, with TRBD2 identical over 9 bases. Losses at the gene ends were 0 bases for V and 3 bases for J; bases not matched to a gene: 8. This CDR3 has 17 amino acids. Germline assignment: CDR1 MNHNY and CDR2 SVGAGI (reference sequence). As DNA, the CDR3 is TGTGCCAGCAGTTACTCGAGGGCTAGCGGGATAAAAGAGACCCAGTACTTC. Residues: CASSYSRASGIKETQYF.

In this sample, this clonotype turned up a few times. The rearrangement joins TRBV3-1 to TRBJ1-1, with D perhaps TRBD1 (5 bases). V gave up 4 bases and J gave up 8 bases, with 20 bases separating them. The CDR3 loop spans 15 amino acids. Germline loops: CDR1 LGHDT, CDR2 YNNKEL (reference sequence). CDR3 DNA sequence: TGTGCCAGCAGCCCGCCCATGGGGGGACCTGGGGAAGCTTTCTTT. This encodes CASSPPMGGPGEAFF.

V and J are TRBV15 and TRBJ1-1, with D possibly matching TRBD1 (5 bases). Germline CDR1 and CDR2: LNHNV and YYDKDF (reference sequence). The length of the CDR3 is 15 residues. V gave up 5 bases and J gave up 0 bases, with 13 bases separating them. The DNA for the CDR3 is TGTGCCACCAGCGAGTCGACAGACATGAACACTGAAGCTTTCTTT. Protein: CATSESTDMNTEAFF.

The rearrangement joins TRBV7-3 to TRBJ2-3; 9 bases map to TRBD2. The CDR3 is made up of 15 amino acids. Trimming removed 6 bases from V and 5 bases from J; junction bases left unmatched: 9. Per the germline V gene, CDR1 is SGHTA and CDR2 is FQGTGA. The CDR3 protein is CASRSPGLAQDTQYF. In DNA, the CDR3 is TGTGCCAGCAGGTCTCCGGGACTAGCTCAAGATACGCAGTATTTT.

The V gene is TRBV20-1, the J gene TRBJ2-1, with D possibly matching TRBD2 (5 bases). The CDR3 covers 13 residues. V was clipped by 7 bases and J by 3 bases, with 13 bases between them. Germline-derived CDR1 and CDR2 are DFQATT and SNEGSKA (reference sequence). DNA for the CDR3: TGCAGTGGTGTGGCTGGGAGCTACAATGAGCAGTTCTTC. It codes for CSGVAGSYNEQFF.

This clonotype was counted only a few times. This chain connects TRBV24-1 to TRBJ2-1; 8 nucleotides line up with TRBD2. J lost 5 bases, V lost 3 bases, and 5 bases had no gene match. The germline V gene has CDR1 KGHDR and CDR2 SFDVKD. CDR3 size: 15 residues. CDR3 DNA sequence: TGTGCCACCAGTGATCCCCGGGGACTAGACAATGAGCAGTTCTTC. Residues: CATSDPRGLDNEQFF.

This clonotype showed up just a few times. Here the CDR3 DNA reads TGCGCCAGCAGCTTCGACAGGTCGGGGGCCAACGTCCTGACTTTC. Translated: CASSFDRSGANVLTF. The chain is built from TRBV5-1 and TRBJ2-6, with D perhaps TRBD1 (6 bases). CDR1 and CDR2 from the germline V gene are SGHRS and YFSETQ. V lost 2 bases to trimming and J lost 4 bases, with 10 bases between them. This CDR3 has 15 residues.

The V gene is TRBV9, the J gene TRBJ2-1; D may be TRBD2 (6 bases). The CDR3 length is 17 residues. Germline CDR1 is SGDLS and CDR2 is YYNGEE. Trimming stripped 6 bases from V and 0 bases from J, with 19 bases between. The CDR3 reads CASNRRDLLSSYNEQFF. CDR3 bases: TGTGCCAGCAATCGGCGGGATCTGCTGAGCTCCTACAATGAGCAGTTCTTC.